One sample yielded the 13 T cell receptor beta chains listed below, sequenced in a study of cytomegalovirus exposure and HLA in healthy donors. PCR primers comprised 60 Vbeta and 13 Jbeta primers. The method was immunoSEQ multiplex PCR; TCRdb's version includes in-frame clones alone and lacks a portion of them. Of about 200,000 clones in the sample, 60% to 85% were seen once. The specimen was PBMCs. Receptor source: a man aged 40-49 years in good health and CMV-seronegative.

The J gene is TRBJ2-1, the V gene TRBV11-2; 11 nucleotides agree with TRBD1. This CDR3 comprises 13 residues. V lost 5 bases and J lost 9; bases outside the gene matches: 3. CDR1 and CDR2 from the germline V gene are SGHAT and FQNNGV. The chain's CDR3 is CASSRGTGGEQFF. DNA of the CDR3: TGTGCCAGCAGCCGGGGGACAGGGGGTGAGCAGTTCTTC.

The chain carries TRBV7-6 and TRBJ1-1; D call uncertain. Germline-derived CDR1 and CDR2 are SGHVS and FNYEAQ. The germline V and J ends were trimmed by 9 bases and 4 bases, with 12 bases remaining between them. CDR3 length: 12 amino acids. CDR3 sequence reads: CASAGWSTEAFF. The CDR3 region has the DNA TGTGCCAGTGCTGGCTGGAGCACTGAAGCTTTCTTT.

The V call is TRBV6-1, the J call TRBJ2-1; TRBD1 agrees at 7 bases. CDR1 MNHNS and CDR2 SASEGT come from the germline V gene. The CDR3 has 17 amino acids. Losses at the gene ends were 0 bases for V and 2 bases for J; bases not matched to a gene: 7. CDR3 amino acids: CASSEAPPTGPYNEQFF. CDR3 in DNA: TGTGCCAGCAGTGAAGCGCCGCCGACAGGGCCCTACAATGAGCAGTTCTTC.

The V call is TRBV28, the J call TRBJ1-3, with TRBD1 matching over 10 bases. In germline, CDR1 is MDHEN, CDR2 SYDVKM. The trim removed 3 bases at V and 2 bases at J, leaving 7 bases unmatched. This CDR3 has 17 amino acids. The CDR3 loop reads CASSFSGTGVAGNTIYF. CDR3 DNA: TGTGCCAGCAGTTTCTCTGGGACAGGGGTGGCTGGAAACACCATATATTTT.

Comments on this clone: Distinct nucleotide sequences in the sample also encode this CDR3. The CDR3 reads CASSVAGETQYF. The DNA of the CDR3 is TGTGCCAGCAGCGTAGCCGGGGAGACCCAGTACTTC. The J gene is TRBJ2-5, the V gene TRBV9; D remains ambiguous. The CDR3 covers 12 residues. V gave up 0 bases and J gave up 5 bases, with 5 bases separating them. Germline CDR1 is SGDLS and CDR2 is YYNGEE.

Only a few counts were recorded for this clone. The chain couples TRBV4-2 to TRBJ1-2, with 7 bases identical to TRBD1. This CDR3 has 14 residues. Germline V gene lookup returns CDR1 LGHNA and CDR2 YNFKEQ. With 6 bases clipped from V and 0 bases from J, the junction kept 4 bases outside the gene matches. CDR3 residues: CASRGGQTNYGYTF. CDR3 DNA: TGTGCCAGCAGGGGGGGACAGACTAACTATGGCTACACCTTC.

The chain employs TRBV11-1 and TRBJ2-3; 7 bases align to TRBD2. The germline V gene has CDR1 SGHAT and CDR2 FQDESV (reference sequence). The CDR3 extends over 13 amino acids. J gave up 4 bases and V 3 bases, and 1 base lay outside the gene matches. Written as DNA, the CDR3 is TGTGCCAGCAGCTTTACTAGCGCAGATACGCAGTATTTT. This translates into CASSFTSADTQYF.

CDR3 nucleotides: TGTGCCAGCAGCCATCGGGGCGGGGCGAACCAAGAGACCCAGTACTTC. This translates into CASSHRGGANQETQYF. The chain uses TRBV4-2 and TRBJ2-5; maybe TRBD2 (6 bases). V was pared by 3 bases and J by 0 bases, with 14 bases between. The CDR3 runs to 16 residues. The germline gives CDR1 LGHNA, CDR2 YNFKEQ.

The CDR3 loop is CASSFSRDSSYEQYF. The CDR3, as DNA: TGTGCCAGCAGCTTCTCCCGGGACAGTTCCTACGAGCAGTACTTC. This chain links TRBV7-2 with TRBJ2-7; 7 bases are shared with TRBD1. CDR3 length equals 15 residues. The germline V gene has CDR1 SGHTA and CDR2 FQGNSA. The trim removed 3 bases at V and 1 base at J, leaving 6 bases unmatched.

The chain has TRBV29-1 and TRBJ2-2; D may be TRBD1 (5 bases). Germline CDR1 SQVTM, CDR2 ANQGSEA. V lost 4 bases and J lost 1, with 13 bases in between. The CDR3 contains 15 residues. CDR3 sequence: CSVGRQGWNTGELFF. CDR3 DNA: TGCAGCGTTGGAAGGCAGGGATGGAACACCGGGGAGCTGTTTTTT.

CDR3 nucleotides: TGTGCCAGCAGTTTAGAAGTTCGAAGGGAAAGGGGCACTGAAGCTTTCTTT. Protein product: CASSLEVRRERGTEAFF. The chain combines TRBV28 with TRBJ1-1, with D perhaps matching TRBD1 (5 bases). Deletions cut 2 bases from V and 4 bases from J, with 20 bases between. This CDR3 is built from 17 residues. Germline CDR1 MDHEN, CDR2 SYDVKM. The variable domain in full, with the rest retrieved from reference TRBV28 and TRBJ1-1, is DVKVTQSSRYLVKRTGEKVFLECVQDMDHENMFWYRQDPGLGLRLIYFSYDVKMKEKGDIPEGYSVSREKKERFSLILESASTNQTSMYLCASSLEVRRERGTEAFFGQGTRLTVV.

Details on this clone: This sample includes further DNA sequences coding for the same CDR3. The rearrangement links TRBV6-5 to TRBJ1-4; D not resolved. Trimming stripped 6 bases from V and 5 bases from J, with 13 bases between. Germline V lookup: CDR1 MNHEY, CDR2 SVGAGI. The CDR3 runs 14 residues. Written as DNA, the CDR3 is TGTGCCAGCAGAAACTGGAGGGCAAATGAAAAACTGTTTTTT. Translating it yields CASRNWRANEKLFF.

The V call is TRBV5-8, the J call TRBJ1-4; no firm D call. CDR3 length: 12 amino acids. Germline V gene sequence: CDR1 SGHTS, CDR2 YDEGEE. The V end lost 6 bases, the J end lost 11 bases, and 14 bases lay between the germline ends. The CDR3 sequence is CASNYDNGKLFF. For the CDR3, the DNA is TGTGCCAGCAACTACGATAACGGCAAACTGTTTTTT.